This TCR beta chain was captured by sequencing in a study of metastatic and nonmetastatic thyroid tumors. Patients underwent thyroid surgery, and none had received any treatment before it. TCRdb re-called the PCR reads via MiXCR. The profile covers roughly 29,000 clones, with roughly 19% appearing a single time and 39% taken by the ten largest. The length of the CDR3 is 15 residues. J was trimmed by 5 bases and V by 5 bases; bases with no gene match: 5. The germline gives CDR1 MNHNS, CDR2 SASEGT. In its sample, this clone is medium-sized. Sequencing input: blood. The V and J genes are TRBV6-1 and TRBJ2-2; TRBD2 agrees at 10 bases. This receptor was identified in a female donor with papillary thyroid cancer or a benign thyroid nodule (not recorded which). Some clones in this sample may be carry-over from other donors' samples. The CDR3 sequence: CASSPGTSVTGELFF. The DNA for the CDR3 is TGTGCCAGCAGTCCCGGGACTAGCGTGACCGGGGAGCTGTTTTTT.